This T cell receptor beta chain was identified during a study of T cell responses to AZD1222 COVID-19 vaccine. TCRdb's copy holds only in-frame clones and misses some; the assay was immunoSEQ multiplex PCR. Among 130,000 or so clones listed, roughly 90% were seen once. The source is an adult in good health. The source material was peripheral blood, sampled on day 0 of AZD1222 vaccination.

CDR3: CASSLGYPDTIYF. The CDR3 DNA sequence: TGTGCCAGCAGTTTGGGGTACCCGGACACCATATATTTT. The chain links TRBV6-5 to TRBJ1-3; D is unclear. Trimming left V 4 bases short and J 8 bases short, with 12 bases between. The CDR3 runs 13 residues. Germline V lookup: CDR1 MNHEY, CDR2 SVGAGI.